Presented here are 23 T cell receptor gamma chains from one specimen sequenced in a study of gamma-delta T cells after stem cell transplantation. TCRdb reanalysed the RT-PCR reads via CATT. Counted here are 150 to 200 gamma-chain clones, approximately 33% occurring once; the ten biggest clones make up around three quarters. Sequenced input: gamma-delta T cells. The receptors stem from a human donor. It is not recorded whose cells these are; they may come from a transplant donor.

Concerning this clone: Given a far larger clone just one base away, this is likely a sequencing read error. This chain connects TRGV8 to TRGJ1 or TRGJ2. No J gene was available from TCRdb, and it was assigned here by a germline match of the DNA. This CDR3 is 13 amino acids long. Germline V gives CDR1 VENAVY, CDR2 YDSYNSRV. With V trimmed by 1 base and J by 10 bases, 10 bases remained unmatched. The DNA for the CDR3 is TGTGCCACCTGGGATAGATATATGGGAAAGAAACTCTTT. Residues: CATWDRYMGKKLF.

V usage is TRGV2 and J usage is TRGJ1 or TRGJ2. Assignment of the J gene here rests on matching the DNA to germline, because TCRdb gives none. After removal of 4 bases from V and 5 bases from J, the junction contained 8 bases not matched to a gene. Germline CDR1 and CDR2: EGSNGY and YDSYNSKV. The CDR3 totals 13 residues. This CDR3 is CATWDFDNYKKLF. The CDR3 DNA sequence: TGTGCCACCTGGGATTTTGATAATTATAAGAAACTCTTT.

Regarding this clone: The translation of this DNA and the TCRdb protein of a much larger clone differ at residue 10, probably owing to a read error; the protein shown here is translated from the DNA. This chain joins TRGV2 and TRGJP1. As TCRdb names no J gene, one was assigned here on the basis of a DNA match to germline. The CDR3 consists of 16 residues. CDR1 and CDR2 (germline): EGSNGY, YDSYNSKV. V lost 0 bases and J lost 7; bases outside the gene matches: 11. CDR3 bases: TGTGCCACCTGGGACGGGCCGATTGGTAATGGTTGGTTCAAGATATTT. It translates to CATWDGPIGNGWFKIF.

The V and J genes are TRGV3 and TRGJ1 or TRGJ2. This CDR3 is 13 amino acids long. Germline values: CDR1 VTNTFY, CDR2 YDVSTARD (reference sequence). Germline trimming cut 3 bases from V and 9 bases from J; bases unmatched to any gene: 11. CDR3 DNA sequence: TGTGCCACCTGGGACGGAACGACCTTTAAGAAACTCTTT. Translation: CATWDGTTFKKLF.

This clone was seen only a few times. TCRdb's listed protein matches a much larger clone and diverges from this DNA's translation at residue 5, likely through a read error; the protein shown comes from the DNA. The chain couples TRGV2 to TRGJP1. No J gene was available from TCRdb, and it was assigned here by a germline match of the DNA. The CDR3 is 16 residues long. Germline V CDR1 and CDR2: EGSNGY, YDSYNSKV. The DNA of the CDR3 is TGTGCCACCTGGGGCGGGCCGATTGGTACTGGTTGGTTCAAGATATTT. Protein product: CATWGGPIGTGWFKIF.

The V and J genes are TRGV9 and TRGJP. In the absence of a J gene in TCRdb, the DNA was matched to germline to assign it here. CDR1 and CDR2 from the germline V gene are GITISATS and ISYDGTV (reference sequence). The CDR3 sequence is 18 residues long. V shed 3 bases, J shed 3 bases, and the junction held 8 bases outside the gene matches. The CDR3 DNA reads as TGTGCCTTGTGGGAGTTGCAGCCGCAAGAGTTGGGCAAAAAAATCAAGGTATTT. Residues: CALWELQPQELGKKIKVF.

Of note for this clone: Since a much larger clone is just one base distant, this may be a read error. V usage is TRGV9 and J usage is TRGJ1 or TRGJ2. Here the J gene came from matching the DNA to germline, since TCRdb omits it. Germline V gene data show CDR1 as GITISATS and CDR2 as ISYDGTV (reference sequence). Trimming removed 2 bases from V and 8 bases from J; junction bases left unmatched: 3. CDR3 size: 11 residues. The CDR3 bases are TGTGCCTTGTGGGAGGAAGATAAGAAACTCTTT. It translates to CALWEEDKKLF.

Within the sample, this clone is hyperexpanded (1% or more). This sequence joins TRGV9 and TRGJ1 or TRGJ2. Germline V gene data show CDR1 as GITISATS and CDR2 as ISYDGTV (reference sequence). The V gene end was trimmed by 3 bases and the J gene end by 3 bases; junction bases not matched to a gene: 2. The CDR3 is 12 residues long. CDR3 loop: CALWETYYKKLF. The CDR3 DNA reads TGTGCCTTGTGGGAGACTTATTATAAGAAACTCTTT.

Of note for this clone: It is likely a read error: a sequence one base away is far more abundant. The J gene is uncalled and the V gene is TRGV8. CDR1 and CDR2 from the germline V gene are VENAVY and YDSYNSRV. The CDR3 length is 13 residues. The CDR3 DNA reads as TGTGCCACCTGGGATAGATATCTGGGAAAGAGACTCTTT. It encodes CATWDRYLGKRLF.

The rearrangement links TRGV8 to TRGJ1 or TRGJ2. Since TCRdb gives no J gene, matching the DNA to germline was used here to assign it. CDR1 is VENAVY, CDR2 YDSYNSRV, per germline. The CDR3 is made up of 14 amino acids. With V trimmed by 1 base and J by 3 bases, 6 bases remained unmatched. CDR3 sequence: CATWDRRSYYKKLF. The CDR3 bases are TGTGCCACCTGGGATAGAAGGAGTTATTATAAGAAACTCTTT.

This clone has a handful of counts. V is TRGV2 and J is TRGJ1 or TRGJ2. V shed 1 base and J 4 bases; nucleotides not matched to a gene: 4. This CDR3 spans 13 amino acids. Germline CDR1 is EGSNGY and CDR2 is YDSYNSKV. CDR3 DNA: TGTGCCACCTGGGACGGAATCTATTATAAGAAACTCTTT. Its protein is CATWDGIYYKKLF.

The chain has TRGV8 and TRGJP2. This CDR3 is 16 amino acids long. Germline V gene sequence: CDR1 VENAVY, CDR2 YDSYNSRV. V was clipped by 0 bases and J by 3 bases; unmatched bases: 7. The CDR3 loop reads CATWDRPRRSDWIKTF. The CDR3 DNA reads TGTGCCACCTGGGATAGGCCCCGGCGTAGTGATTGGATCAAGACGTTT.

This clone has more than one count but fewer than ten. The rearrangement uses TRGV8 and TRGJ1 or TRGJ2. The CDR3 loop spans 11 amino acids. CDR1 is VENAVY, CDR2 YDSYNSRV, per germline. Unmatched junction bases numbered 4, after V lost 5 bases and J lost 6 bases. The CDR3 DNA reads as TGTGCCACCTGGGGGGGTTATAAGAAACTCTTT. It specifies CATWGGYKKLF.

On this clone: Just one base apart from a much larger clone, this may be a read error. This chain uses TRGV9 with TRGJ1 or TRGJ2. No J gene was available from TCRdb, and it was assigned here by a germline match of the DNA. CDR1 and CDR2 (germline): GITISATS, ISYDGTV (reference sequence). The CDR3 has 12 residues. With 3 bases clipped from V and 1 base from J, the junction kept 0 bases outside the gene matches. CDR3 DNA: TGTGCCTTGTGGGAGAATTATTATAAGAAACTCTTT. Its protein is CALWENYYKKLF.

In the case of this clone: It differs at one base from a far larger clone, so likely a read error. The V gene is TRGV9, the J gene TRGJ1 or TRGJ2. Germline CDR1 GITISATS, CDR2 ISYDGTV (reference sequence). The CDR3 has 15 residues. J gave up 5 bases and V 0 bases, and 10 bases lay outside the gene matches. This chain's CDR3 is CALWEVLNYHYKKLF. The DNA of the CDR3 is TGTGCCTTGTGGGAGGTGTTAAATTATCATTATAAGAAACTCTTT.

This chain connects TRGV9 to TRGJP. The J gene, left out of TCRdb, was set here by checking the DNA against germline. J was trimmed by 8 bases and V by 1 base; bases with no gene match: 5. Germline V CDR1 and CDR2: GITISATS, ISYDGTV (reference sequence). The CDR3 is made up of 16 amino acids. Here the CDR3 reads CALWEVEKLGKKIKVF. The CDR3 coding sequence is TGTGCCTTGTGGGAGGTTGAAAAGTTGGGCAAAAAAATCAAGGTATTT.

This sequence joins TRGV9 and TRGJP. Here the J gene came from matching the DNA to germline, since TCRdb omits it. After removal of 0 bases from V and 7 bases from J, the junction contained 9 bases not matched to a gene. Per germline, CDR1 GITISATS and CDR2 ISYDGTV (reference sequence). The CDR3 has 18 residues. CDR3 residues: CALWEVQGSELGKKIKVF. Written as DNA, the CDR3 is TGTGCCTTGTGGGAGGTGCAAGGGAGCGAGTTGGGCAAAAAAATCAAGGTATTT.

With regard to this clone: A much larger clone lies one base from this, so it may be a read error. DNA for the CDR3: TGTGCCTTGTGGGAGGTGAGAGAGGAGAAACTCTTT. Its protein is CALWEVREEKLF. The chain recombines TRGV9 with TRGJ1 or TRGJ2. Germline matching of the DNA provided the J gene here, since TCRdb leaves it blank. This CDR3 is built from 12 residues. J gave up 11 bases and V 0 bases, and 7 bases lay outside the gene matches. The germline CDR1 and CDR2 sequences are GITISATS and ISYDGTV (reference sequence).

This clone is labeled as large. The rearrangement links TRGV9 to TRGJP. This CDR3 comprises 16 residues. V shed 0 bases and J 4 bases; nucleotides not matched to a gene: 0. Germline assignment: CDR1 GITISATS and CDR2 ISYDGTV (reference sequence). The CDR3 loop reads CALWEVQELGKKIKVF. The CDR3 bases are TGTGCCTTGTGGGAGGTGCAAGAGTTGGGCAAAAAAATCAAGGTATTT.

The gene calls are TRGV9 and TRGJP. TCRdb is silent on the J gene; assignment here came from matching the DNA to germline. The J segment lost 3 bases and the V segment lost 4 bases, leaving 6 bases of the junction unmatched. The CDR3 covers 17 residues. Germline CDR1 is GITISATS and CDR2 is ISYDGTV (reference sequence). The CDR3 loop is CALWDSEQELGKKIKVF. CDR3 DNA sequence: TGTGCCTTGTGGGACTCGGAGCAAGAGTTGGGCAAAAAAATCAAGGTATTT.

As to this clone: A far larger clone is just one base off, so this is likely a read error. The V and J genes are TRGV9 and TRGJ1 or TRGJ2. Here the J gene was assigned by germline matching of the DNA, as TCRdb has none. CDR3 length: 14 amino acids. Germline-derived CDR1 and CDR2 are GITISATS and ISYDGTV (reference sequence). The CDR3 DNA follows: TGTGCCTTGTGGGATGCAGCGAATTATGATAAGAAACTCTTT. Its translation: CALWDAANYDKKLF.

This clone is judged hyperexpanded (1% or more). The chain couples TRGV9 to TRGJ1 or TRGJ2. This CDR3 comprises 15 residues. In germline, CDR1 is GITISATS, CDR2 ISYDGTV (reference sequence). V was clipped by 0 bases and J by 5 bases; unmatched bases: 10. The CDR3 sequence is CALWEVLNYNYKKLF. The CDR3, as DNA: TGTGCCTTGTGGGAGGTGTTAAATTATAATTATAAGAAACTCTTT.

V and J are TRGV9 and TRGJP. Since TCRdb gives no J gene, matching the DNA to germline was used here to assign it. This CDR3 has 16 amino acids. Per the germline V gene, CDR1 is GITISATS and CDR2 is ISYDGTV (reference sequence). The trim removed 0 bases at V and 5 bases at J, leaving 1 base unmatched. The CDR3 is CALWEVEELGKKIKVF. The CDR3 DNA follows: TGTGCCTTGTGGGAGGTGGAAGAGTTGGGCAAAAAAATCAAGGTATTT.